This T cell receptor beta chain derives from a study of Graves' ophthalmopathy and Graves' hyperthyroidism. RNA served as the template for amplifying TCR beta CDR3 regions. The authors performed first-round RT-PCR with HTBI primers and then a second-round multiplex PCR. TCRdb called the multiplex PCR reads again in MiXCR, with one record for every CDR3 protein. The sample lists over a million distinct CDR3 sequences, less than 45% occurring once. This clonotype was counted ten times or more. As yet, its antigen is unknown. Hyperthyroidism patients, all newly diagnosed, had under 2 months' duration and ages of 18 to 65. Pregnancy or lactation, uncontrolled infections and other autoimmune diseases were grounds for excluding patients. Clinical symptoms and serum thyroxine were used for diagnosis; TRAb, thyroid ultrasound and orbital computed tomography were also relied on. V lost 6 bases to trimming and J lost 3 bases, with 11 bases between them. The CDR3 has 13 residues. CDR1 is SGHAT, CDR2 FQNNGV, per germline.

Study results and limitations: Blood also contained most of the expanded thyroid clonotypes above 0.001 frequency.

This clonotype was obtained from an adult man with Graves' hyperthyroidism. The chain uses TRBV11-2 and TRBJ2-5; D possibly matches TRBD1 or TRBD2 (5 bases each). The specimen was peripheral blood or thyroid tissue (not recorded which). CDR3 coding DNA: TGTGCCAGCAGTTTGGGGGTTAAAGAGACCCAGTACTTC. Translation gives CASSLGVKETQYF.